The clone carrying this T cell receptor beta chain was seen once. The target antigen is unknown. Amplification targeted TCR beta CDR3 regions from RNA transcripts. A set of HTBI primers served as the primers for a first-round RT-PCR of the TCR CDR3. TCRdb re-analysed the multiplex PCR reads in MiXCR, keeping a single row per CDR3 protein. The repertoire holds around 420,000 distinct CDR3 sequences, approximately 14% seen once, with 13% to 15% in the top ten. The data are from a study of T cells in Graves' hyperthyroidism and ophthalmopathy. Overall study findings and caveats: Among thyroid clonotypes expanded above 0.001, most also appeared in blood.

The CDR3 totals 14 residues. Per germline, CDR1 MNHEY and CDR2 SVGEGT. The V and J ends lost 2 bases and 3 bases respectively, with 11 bases between them. Exclusion of patients followed from uncontrolled infection, other autoimmune disease, pregnancy or lactation. The material sequenced was blood. The chain is built from TRBV6-2 or TRBV6-3 and TRBJ2-7; a weak D match, TRBD1 (5 bases). This clonotype originated in a woman aged 18-35 years with Graves' hyperthyroidism. The CDR3 DNA reads TGTGCCAGCAGTTACGGCAGGGCCGGCTACGAGCAGTACTTC. This codes for CASSYGRAGYEQYF.